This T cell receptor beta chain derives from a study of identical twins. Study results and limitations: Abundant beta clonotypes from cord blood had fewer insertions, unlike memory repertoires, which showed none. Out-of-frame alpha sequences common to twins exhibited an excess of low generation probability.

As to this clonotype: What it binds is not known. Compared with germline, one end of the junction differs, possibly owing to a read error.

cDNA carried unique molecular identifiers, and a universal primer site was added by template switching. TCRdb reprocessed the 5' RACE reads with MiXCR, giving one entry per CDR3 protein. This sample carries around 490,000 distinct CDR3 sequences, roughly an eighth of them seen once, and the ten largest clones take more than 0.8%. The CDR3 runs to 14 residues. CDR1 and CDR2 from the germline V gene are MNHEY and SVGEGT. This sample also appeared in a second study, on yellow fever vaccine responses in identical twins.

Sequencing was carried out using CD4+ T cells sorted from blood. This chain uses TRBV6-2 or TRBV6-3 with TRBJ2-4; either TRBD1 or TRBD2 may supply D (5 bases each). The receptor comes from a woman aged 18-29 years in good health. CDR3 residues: CASSYSGPRSRADF. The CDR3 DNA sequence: TGTGCCAGCAGTTACTCGGGGCCCCGCTCGAGAGCGGACTTC.